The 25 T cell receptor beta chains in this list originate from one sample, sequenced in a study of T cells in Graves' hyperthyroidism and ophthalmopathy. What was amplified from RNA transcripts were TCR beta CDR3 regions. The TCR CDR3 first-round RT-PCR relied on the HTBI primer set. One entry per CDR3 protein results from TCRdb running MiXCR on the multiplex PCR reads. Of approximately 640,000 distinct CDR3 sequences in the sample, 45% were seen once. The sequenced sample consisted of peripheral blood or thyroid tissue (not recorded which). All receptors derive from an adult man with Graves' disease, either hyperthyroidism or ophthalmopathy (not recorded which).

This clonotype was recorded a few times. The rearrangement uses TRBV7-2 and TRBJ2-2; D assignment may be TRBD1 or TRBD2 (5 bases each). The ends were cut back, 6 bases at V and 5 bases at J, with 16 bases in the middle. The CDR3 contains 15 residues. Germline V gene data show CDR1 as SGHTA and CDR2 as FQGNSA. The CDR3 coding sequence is TGTGCCAGCAGTGATTTCGGGACCCTTACCGGGGAGCTGTTTTTT. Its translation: CASSDFGTLTGELFF.

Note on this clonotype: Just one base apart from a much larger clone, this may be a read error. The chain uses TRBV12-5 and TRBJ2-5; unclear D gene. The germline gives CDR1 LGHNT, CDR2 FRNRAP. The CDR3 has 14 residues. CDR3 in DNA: TGTGCCGGCAGTTCTCGGGCAGTCCAAGAGACCCAGTACTTC. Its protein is CAGSSRAVQETQYF.

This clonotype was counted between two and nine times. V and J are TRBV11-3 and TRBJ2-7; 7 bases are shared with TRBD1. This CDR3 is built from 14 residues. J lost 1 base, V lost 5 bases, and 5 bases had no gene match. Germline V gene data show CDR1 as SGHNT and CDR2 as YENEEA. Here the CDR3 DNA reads TGTGCCAGCAGCCCAGAGGGACAGTCCTACGAGCAGTACTTC. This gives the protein CASSPEGQSYEQYF. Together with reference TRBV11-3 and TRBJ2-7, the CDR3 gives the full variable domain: EAGVVQSPRYKIIEKKQPVAFWCNPISGHNTLYWYLQNLGQGPELLIRYENEEAVDDSQLPKDRFSAERLKGVDSTLKIQPAELGDSAVYLCASSPEGQSYEQYFGPGTRLTVT.

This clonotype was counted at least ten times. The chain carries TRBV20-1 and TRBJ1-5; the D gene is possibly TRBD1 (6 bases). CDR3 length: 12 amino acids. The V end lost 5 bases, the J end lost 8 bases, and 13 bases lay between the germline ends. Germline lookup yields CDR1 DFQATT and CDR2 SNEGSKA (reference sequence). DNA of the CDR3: TGCAGTGCTGGAGGATCAGGGGAGCCCCAGCATTTT. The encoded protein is CSAGGSGEPQHF.

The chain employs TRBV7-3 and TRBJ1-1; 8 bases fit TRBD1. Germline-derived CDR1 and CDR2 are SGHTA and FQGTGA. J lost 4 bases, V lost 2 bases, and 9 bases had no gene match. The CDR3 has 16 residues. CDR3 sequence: CASSLGPGGAGTEAFF. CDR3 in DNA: TGTGCCAGCAGCTTAGGGCCAGGGGGCGCGGGCACTGAAGCTTTCTTT.

The CDR3 reads CASSLEPGYSNQPQHF. Written as DNA, the CDR3 is TGTGCCAGCAGCTTGGAACCAGGGTATAGCAATCAGCCCCAGCATTTT. The V call is TRBV5-4, the J call TRBJ1-5; D might be TRBD1 (5 bases). Germline loops: CDR1 SGHNT, CDR2 YYREEE (reference sequence). The CDR3 sequence is 16 residues long. V lost 0 bases and J 0 bases, leaving 10 bases between the germline ends. Based on the CDR3 plus reference TRBV5-4 and TRBJ1-5, the full variable domain is ETGVTQSPTHLIKTRGQQVTLRCSSQSGHNTVSWYQQALGQGPQFIFQYYREEENGRGNFPPRFSGLQFPNYSSELNVNALELDDSALYLCASSLEPGYSNQPQHFGDGTRLSIL.

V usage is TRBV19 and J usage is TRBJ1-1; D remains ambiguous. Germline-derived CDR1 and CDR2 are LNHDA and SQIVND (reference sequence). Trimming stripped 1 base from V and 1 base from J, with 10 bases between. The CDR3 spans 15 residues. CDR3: CASSIVLGSNTEAFF. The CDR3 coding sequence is TGTGCCAGTAGTATAGTATTAGGGTCGAACACTGAAGCTTTCTTT.

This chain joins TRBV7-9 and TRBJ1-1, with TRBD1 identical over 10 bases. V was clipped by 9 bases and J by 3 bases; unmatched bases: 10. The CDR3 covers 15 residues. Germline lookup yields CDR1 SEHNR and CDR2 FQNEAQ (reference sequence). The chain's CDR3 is CASSIGQGGHTEAFF. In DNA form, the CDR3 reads TGTGCCAGTAGTATCGGACAGGGGGGACACACTGAAGCTTTCTTT.

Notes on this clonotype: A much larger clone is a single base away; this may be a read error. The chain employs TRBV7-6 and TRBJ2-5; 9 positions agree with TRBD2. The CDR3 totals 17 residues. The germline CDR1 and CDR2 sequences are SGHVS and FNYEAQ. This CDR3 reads CASSLARLAGRQEAQYF. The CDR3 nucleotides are TGTGCCAGCAGCTTAGCTCGGCTAGCGGGACGCCAAGAGGCCCAGTACTTC.

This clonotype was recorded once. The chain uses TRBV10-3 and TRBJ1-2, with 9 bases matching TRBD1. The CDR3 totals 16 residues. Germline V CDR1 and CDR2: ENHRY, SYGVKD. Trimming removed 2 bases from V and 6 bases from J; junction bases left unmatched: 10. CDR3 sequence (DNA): TGTGCCATCAGTGAGGCTGGGACAGGGAGTATGGATGGCTACACCTTC. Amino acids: CAISEAGTGSMDGYTF.

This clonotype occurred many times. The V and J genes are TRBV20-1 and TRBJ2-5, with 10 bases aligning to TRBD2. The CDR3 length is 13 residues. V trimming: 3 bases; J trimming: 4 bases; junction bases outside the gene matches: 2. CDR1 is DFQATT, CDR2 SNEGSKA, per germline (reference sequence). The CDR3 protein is CSASSSGRETQYF. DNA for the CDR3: TGCAGTGCTAGTTCTAGCGGGAGAGAGACCCAGTACTTC.

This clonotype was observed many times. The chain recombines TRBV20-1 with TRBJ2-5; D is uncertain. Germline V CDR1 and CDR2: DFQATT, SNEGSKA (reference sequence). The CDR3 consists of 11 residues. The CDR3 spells CSGPLGQTQYF. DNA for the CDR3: TGCAGCGGTCCCCTTGGGCAGACCCAGTACTTC.

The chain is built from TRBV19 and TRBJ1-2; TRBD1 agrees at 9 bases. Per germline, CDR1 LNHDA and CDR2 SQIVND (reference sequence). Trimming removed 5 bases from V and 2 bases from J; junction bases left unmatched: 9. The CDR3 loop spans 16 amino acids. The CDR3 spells CASSYWTGDSNYGYTF. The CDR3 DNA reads TGTGCCAGTAGTTACTGGACAGGGGATTCGAACTATGGCTACACCTTC. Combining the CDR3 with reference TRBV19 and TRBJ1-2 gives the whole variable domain DGGITQSPKYLFRKEGQNVTLSCEQNLNHDAMYWYRQDPGQGLRLIYYSQIVNDFQKGDIAEGYSVSREKKESFPLTVTSAQKNPTAFYLCASSYWTGDSNYGYTFGSGTRLTVV.

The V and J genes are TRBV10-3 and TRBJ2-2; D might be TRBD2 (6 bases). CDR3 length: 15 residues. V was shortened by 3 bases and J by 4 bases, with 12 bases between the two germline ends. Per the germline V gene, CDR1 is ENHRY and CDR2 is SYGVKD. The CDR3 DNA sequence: TGTGCCATCAGTGAACGACTAGTACTCACCGGGGAGCTGTTTTTT. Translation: CAISERLVLTGELFF.

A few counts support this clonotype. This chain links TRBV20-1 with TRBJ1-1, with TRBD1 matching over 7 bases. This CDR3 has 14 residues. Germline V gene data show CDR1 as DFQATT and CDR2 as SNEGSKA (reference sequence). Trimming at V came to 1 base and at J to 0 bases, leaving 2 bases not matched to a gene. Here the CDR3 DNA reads TGCAGTGCTAGAGCGGGACAGATGAACACTGAAGCTTTCTTT. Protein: CSARAGQMNTEAFF.

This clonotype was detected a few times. The CDR3 spells CASSPGQGVAETQYF. For the CDR3, the DNA is TGCGCCAGCAGCCCGGGACAGGGGGTGGCAGAGACCCAGTACTTC. This chain uses TRBV5-1 with TRBJ2-5, with 11 bases fitting TRBD1. Trimming cost V 4 bases and J 4 bases; bases outside gene matches: 6. CDR1 and CDR2 from the germline V gene are SGHRS and YFSETQ. CDR3 length: 15 residues. The entire variable domain, with the rest obtained from reference TRBV5-1 and TRBJ2-5, is as follows: KAGVTQTPRYLIKTRGQQVTLSCSPISGHRSVSWYQQTPGQGLQFLFEYFSETQRNKGNFPGRFSGRQFSNSRSEMNVSTLELGDSALYLCASSPGQGVAETQYFGPGTRLLVL.

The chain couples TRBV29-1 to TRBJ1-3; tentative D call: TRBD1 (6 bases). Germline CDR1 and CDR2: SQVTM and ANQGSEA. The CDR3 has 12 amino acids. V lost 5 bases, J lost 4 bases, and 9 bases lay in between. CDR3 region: CSVQGLGNTIYF. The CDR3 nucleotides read TGCAGCGTTCAGGGGCTCGGAAACACCATATATTTT. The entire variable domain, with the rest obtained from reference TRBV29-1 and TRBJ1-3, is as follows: SAVISQKPSRDICQRGTSLTIQCQVDSQVTMMFWYRQQPGQSLTLIATANQGSEATYESGFVIDKFPISRPNLTFSTLTVSNMSPEDSSIYLCSVQGLGNTIYFGEGSWLTVV.

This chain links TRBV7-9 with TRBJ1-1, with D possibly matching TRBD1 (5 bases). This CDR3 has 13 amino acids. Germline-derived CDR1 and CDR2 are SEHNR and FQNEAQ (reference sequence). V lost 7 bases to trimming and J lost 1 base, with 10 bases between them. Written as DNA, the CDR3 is TGTGCCAGCATCGCGGGGGGGAACACTGAAGCTTTCTTT. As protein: CASIAGGNTEAFF.

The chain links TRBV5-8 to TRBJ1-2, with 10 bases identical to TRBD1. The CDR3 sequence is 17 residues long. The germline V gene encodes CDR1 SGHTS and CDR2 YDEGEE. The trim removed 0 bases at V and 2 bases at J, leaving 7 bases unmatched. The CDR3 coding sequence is TGTGCCAGCAGCTTGGGTACGGGGACAGGGGACAACTATGGCTACACCTTC. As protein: CASSLGTGTGDNYGYTF.

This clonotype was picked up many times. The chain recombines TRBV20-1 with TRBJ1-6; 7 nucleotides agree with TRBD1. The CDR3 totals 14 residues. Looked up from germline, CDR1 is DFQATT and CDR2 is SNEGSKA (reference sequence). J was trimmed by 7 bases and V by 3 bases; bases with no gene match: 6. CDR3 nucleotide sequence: TGCAGTGCTAGGAAAGACAGGGTCAATTCACCCCTCCACTTT. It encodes CSARKDRVNSPLHF.

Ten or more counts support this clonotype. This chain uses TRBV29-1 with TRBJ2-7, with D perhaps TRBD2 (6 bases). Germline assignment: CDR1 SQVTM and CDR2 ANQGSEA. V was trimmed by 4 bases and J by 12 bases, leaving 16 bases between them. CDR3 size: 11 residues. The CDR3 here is CSVAEGPLRYF. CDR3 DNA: TGCAGCGTTGCGGAGGGCCCCCTCCGGTACTTC.

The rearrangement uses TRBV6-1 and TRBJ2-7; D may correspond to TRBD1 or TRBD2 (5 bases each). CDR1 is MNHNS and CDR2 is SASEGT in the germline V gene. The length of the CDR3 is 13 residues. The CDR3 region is CARTGTDSYEQYF. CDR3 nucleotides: TGTGCTAGGACCGGGACGGACTCCTACGAGCAGTACTTC.

The CDR3 coding sequence is TGTGCTAGTGGTTTGTATTGGGGTTCTGACTATGGCTACACCTTC. As protein: CASGLYWGSDYGYTF. J is TRBJ1-2 and V is TRBV2; D call uncertain. Germline-derived CDR1 and CDR2 are SNHLY and FYNNEI. This CDR3 is built from 15 residues.

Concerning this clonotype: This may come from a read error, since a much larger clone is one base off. This chain's CDR3 is CASSLPLPETQDF. In DNA form, the CDR3 reads TGTGCCAGCAGCCTCCCCCTCCCCGAGACCCAGGACTTC. The J gene is TRBJ2-5, the V gene TRBV7-8; D is uncertain. The CDR3 spans 13 residues. Germline V gene data show CDR1 as SGHVS and CDR2 as FQNEAQ.

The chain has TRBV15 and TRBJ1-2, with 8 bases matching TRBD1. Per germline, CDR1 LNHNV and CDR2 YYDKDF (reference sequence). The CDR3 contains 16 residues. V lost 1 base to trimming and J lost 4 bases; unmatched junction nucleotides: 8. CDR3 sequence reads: CATSRVGQGARYGYTF. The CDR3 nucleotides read TGTGCCACCAGCAGAGTAGGTCAGGGGGCTCGCTATGGCTACACCTTC.